This TCR beta chain was documented in a study of cytotoxic CD8 clonotypes in ibrutinib-treated CLL. Across the whole study: Response samples were drawn at a median of approximately 11 months of treatment, range 6 to 36. Each sample contained, on average, under 270,000 productive templates and roughly 100,000 productive rearrangements. General study findings and limits: Collection times varied between progressing and sustained-remission patients.

TCRdb's copy holds only in-frame clones and misses some; the assay was immunoSEQ multiplex PCR. The sample records hundreds of thousands of clones, about 75% being singletons. With cryopreserved PBMCs as the source, 1.5 to 2.5 micrograms of genomic DNA went to TCR beta libraries. Germline lookup yields CDR1 SNHLY and CDR2 FYNNEI. The V segment lost 0 bases and the J segment 0 bases; nucleotides outside the gene matches: 7. This CDR3 has 19 residues. About this clone itself: Its antigen remains unidentified.

The sample was PBMCs, taken after 12 months of ibrutinib treatment. The chain carries TRBV2 and TRBJ2-6; TRBD1 matches 8 bases. This TCR was recovered from a human donor with chronic lymphocytic leukemia. In nucleotides, the CDR3 is TGTGCCAGCAGTGAAGCGCAGGGGGCCCGGAGCTCTGGGGCCAACGTCCTGACTTTC. As protein: CASSEAQGARSSGANVLTF.